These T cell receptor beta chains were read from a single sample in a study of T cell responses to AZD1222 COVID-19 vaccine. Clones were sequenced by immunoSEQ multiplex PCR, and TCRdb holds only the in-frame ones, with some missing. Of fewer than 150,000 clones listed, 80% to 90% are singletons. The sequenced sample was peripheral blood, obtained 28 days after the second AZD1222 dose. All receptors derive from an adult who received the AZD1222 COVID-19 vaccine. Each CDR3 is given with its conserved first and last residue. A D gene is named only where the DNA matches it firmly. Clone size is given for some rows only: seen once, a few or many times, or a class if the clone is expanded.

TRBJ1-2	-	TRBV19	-	CASGTGGPLGGYTF	TGTGCCAGTGGCACCGGGGGGCCACTGGGTGGCTACACCTTC
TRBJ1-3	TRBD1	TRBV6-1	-	CASSETGGYGNTIYF	TGTGCCAGCAGTGAAACAGGGGGCTATGGAAACACCATATATTTT
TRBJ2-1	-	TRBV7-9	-	CARGGSSYNEQFF	TGTGCGAGGGGGGGAAGCTCCTACAATGAGCAGTTCTTC
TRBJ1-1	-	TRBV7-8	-	CASSRGMNTEAFF	TGTGCCAGCAGCCGGGGTATGAACACTGAAGCTTTCTTT
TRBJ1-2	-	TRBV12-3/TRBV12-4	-	CASSLVGLYGYTF	TGTGCCAGCAGTTTGGTAGGCCTCTATGGCTACACCTTC
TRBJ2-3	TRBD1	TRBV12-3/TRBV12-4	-	CASILRGTDTQYF	TGTGCCAGCATCCTCAGGGGGACAGATACGCAGTATTTT
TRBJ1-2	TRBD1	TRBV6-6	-	CASSSGQGSYGYTF	TGTGCCAGCAGCTCTGGACAGGGGTCTTATGGCTACACCTTC
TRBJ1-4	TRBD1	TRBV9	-	CASSPRQGAAVGEKLFF	TGTGCCAGCAGCCCCCGACAGGGGGCAGCGGTCGGAGAAAAACTGTTTTTT
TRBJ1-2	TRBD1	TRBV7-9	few	CASSWGQINYGYTF	TGTGCCAGCAGCTGGGGACAGATTAACTATGGCTACACCTTC
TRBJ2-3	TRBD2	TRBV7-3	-	CASSLSGTTTDTQYF	TGTGCCAGCAGCTTGAGCGGGACTACCACAGATACGCAGTATTTT
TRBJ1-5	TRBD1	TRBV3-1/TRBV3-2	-	CASSPTGALNQPQHF	TGTGCCAGCAGCCCGACAGGGGCTTTGAATCAGCCCCAGCATTTT
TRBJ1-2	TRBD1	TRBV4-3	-	CASSQDLGTGDNYGYTF	TGCGCCAGCAGCCAAGATCTAGGGACAGGGGATAACTATGGCTACACCTTC
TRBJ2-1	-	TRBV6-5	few	CASSPRGGAHNEQFF	TGTGCCAGCAGTCCTCGGGGCGGGGCCCACAATGAGCAGTTCTTC
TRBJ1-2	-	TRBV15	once	CATSRGGAVNYGYTF	TGTGCCACCAGCAGAGGGGGGGCAGTGAACTATGGCTACACCTTC
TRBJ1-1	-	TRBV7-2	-	CASSLGLHEGAFF	TGTGCCAGCAGCTTAGGGCTTCACGAGGGGGCTTTCTTT
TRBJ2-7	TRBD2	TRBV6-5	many	CASSPSGRGYEQYF	TGTGCCAGCAGTCCCTCCGGGAGGGGCTACGAGCAGTACTTC
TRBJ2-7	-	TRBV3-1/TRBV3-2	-	CASSQEGPYEQYF	TGTGCCAGCAGCCAAGAGGGGCCCTACGAGCAGTACTTC